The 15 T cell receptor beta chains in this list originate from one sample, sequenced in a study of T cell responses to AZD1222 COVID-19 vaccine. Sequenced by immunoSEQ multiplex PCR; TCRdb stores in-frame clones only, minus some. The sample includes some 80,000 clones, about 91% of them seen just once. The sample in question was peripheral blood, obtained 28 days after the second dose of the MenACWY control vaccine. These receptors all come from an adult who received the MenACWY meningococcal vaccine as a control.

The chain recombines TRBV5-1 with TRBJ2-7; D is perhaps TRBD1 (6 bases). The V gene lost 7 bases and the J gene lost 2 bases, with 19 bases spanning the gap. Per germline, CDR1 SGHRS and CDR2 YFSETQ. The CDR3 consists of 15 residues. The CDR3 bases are TGCGCCAGCGGCCGTGGTCCAGGGGACACCTACGAGCAGTACTTC. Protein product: CASGRGPGDTYEQYF.

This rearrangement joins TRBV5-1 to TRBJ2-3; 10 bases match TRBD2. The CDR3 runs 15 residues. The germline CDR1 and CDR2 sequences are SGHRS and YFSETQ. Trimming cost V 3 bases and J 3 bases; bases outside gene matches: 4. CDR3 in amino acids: CASSSGLAATDTQYF. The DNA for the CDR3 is TGCGCCAGCAGCTCAGGACTAGCGGCTACAGATACGCAGTATTTT.

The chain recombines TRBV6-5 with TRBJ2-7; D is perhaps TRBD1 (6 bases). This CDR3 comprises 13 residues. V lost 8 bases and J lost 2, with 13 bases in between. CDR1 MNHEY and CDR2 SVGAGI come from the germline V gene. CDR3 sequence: CASGTGTAYEQYF. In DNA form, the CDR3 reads TGTGCCAGCGGCACAGGGACCGCCTACGAGCAGTACTTC.

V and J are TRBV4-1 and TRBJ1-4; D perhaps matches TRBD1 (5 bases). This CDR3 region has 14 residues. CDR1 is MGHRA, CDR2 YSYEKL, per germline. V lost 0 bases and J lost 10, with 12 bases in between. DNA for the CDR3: TGCGCCAGCAGCCAAGAGGGGCAGACGAGAAAACTGTTTTTT. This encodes CASSQEGQTRKLFF.

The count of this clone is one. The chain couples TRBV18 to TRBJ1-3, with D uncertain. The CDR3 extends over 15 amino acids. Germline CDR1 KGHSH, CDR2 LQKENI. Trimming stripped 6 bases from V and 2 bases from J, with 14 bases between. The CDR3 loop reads CASSTEGLAGNTIYF. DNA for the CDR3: TGTGCCAGCTCCACTGAAGGGCTGGCTGGAAACACCATATATTTT.

The CDR3 protein is CASCMSHRGGDTQYF. The CDR3 nucleotides read TGTGCCAGCTGTATGAGTCACAGGGGAGGAGATACGCAGTATTTT. The chain couples TRBV6-5 to TRBJ2-3, with D possibly being TRBD1 (7 bases). The CDR3 length is 15 residues. With 8 bases removed from V and 5 bases from J, the gap between germline ends came to 20 bases. Per the germline V gene, CDR1 is MNHEY and CDR2 is SVGAGI.

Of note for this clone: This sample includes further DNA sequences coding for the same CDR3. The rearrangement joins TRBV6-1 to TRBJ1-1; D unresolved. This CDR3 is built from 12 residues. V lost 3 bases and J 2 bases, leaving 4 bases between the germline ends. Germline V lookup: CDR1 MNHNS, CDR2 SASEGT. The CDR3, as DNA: TGTGCCAGCAGTGAGGCAAACACTGAAGCTTTCTTT. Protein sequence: CASSEANTEAFF.

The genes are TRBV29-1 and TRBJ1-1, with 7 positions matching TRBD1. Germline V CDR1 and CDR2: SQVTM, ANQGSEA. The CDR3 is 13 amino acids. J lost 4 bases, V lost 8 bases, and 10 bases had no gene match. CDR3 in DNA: TGCAGCTCCCAGGGGGGGGAGGGCACTGAAGCTTTCTTT. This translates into CSSQGGEGTEAFF.

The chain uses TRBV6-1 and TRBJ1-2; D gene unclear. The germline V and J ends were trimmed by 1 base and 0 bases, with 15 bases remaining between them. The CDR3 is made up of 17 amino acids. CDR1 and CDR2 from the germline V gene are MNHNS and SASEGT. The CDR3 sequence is CASSEVGFGGANYGYTF. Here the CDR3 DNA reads TGTGCCAGCAGTGAAGTCGGTTTTGGTGGAGCTAACTATGGCTACACCTTC.

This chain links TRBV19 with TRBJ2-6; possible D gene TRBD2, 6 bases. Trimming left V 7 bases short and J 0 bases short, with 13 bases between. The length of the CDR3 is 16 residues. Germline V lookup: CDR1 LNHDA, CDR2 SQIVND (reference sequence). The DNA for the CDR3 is TGTGCCAGTACGGAGGGACTCCGCTCTGGGGCCAACGTCCTGACTTTC. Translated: CASTEGLRSGANVLTF.

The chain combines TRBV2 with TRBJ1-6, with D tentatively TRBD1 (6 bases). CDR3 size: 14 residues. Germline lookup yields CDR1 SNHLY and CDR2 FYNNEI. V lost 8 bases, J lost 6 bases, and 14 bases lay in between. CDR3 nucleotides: TGTGCCAGCGAGATTGGACAGACTAATTCACCCCTCCACTTT. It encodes CASEIGQTNSPLHF.

The CDR3 sequence is CASSSPDKGYNSPLHF. CDR3 sequence (DNA): TGTGCCAGCAGCTCCCCAGACAAAGGCTATAATTCACCCCTCCACTTT. V gene TRBV7-2 combines with J gene TRBJ1-6; D gene uncertain. The germline V gene encodes CDR1 SGHTA and CDR2 FQGNSA. The CDR3 loop spans 16 amino acids. V was clipped by 4 bases and J by 3 bases, with 13 bases between them.

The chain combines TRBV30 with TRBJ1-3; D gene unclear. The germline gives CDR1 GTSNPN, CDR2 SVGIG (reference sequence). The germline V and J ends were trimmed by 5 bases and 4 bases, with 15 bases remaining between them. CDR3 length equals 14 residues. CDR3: CAWLQRIAGNTIYF. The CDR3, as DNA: TGTGCCTGGCTACAGAGAATTGCCGGAAACACCATATATTTT.

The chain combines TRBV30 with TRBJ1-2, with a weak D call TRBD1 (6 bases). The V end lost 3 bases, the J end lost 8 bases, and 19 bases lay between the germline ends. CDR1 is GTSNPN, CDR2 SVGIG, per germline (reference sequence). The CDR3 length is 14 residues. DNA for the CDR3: TGTGCCTGGAGCCTAACTGGGGGGGCTCGGGGCTACACCTTC. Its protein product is CAWSLTGGARGYTF.

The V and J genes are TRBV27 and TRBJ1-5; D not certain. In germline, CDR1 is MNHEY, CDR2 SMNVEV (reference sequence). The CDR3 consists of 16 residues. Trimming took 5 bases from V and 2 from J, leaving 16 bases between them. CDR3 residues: CASSVDVFQGNQPQHF. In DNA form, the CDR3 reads TGTGCCAGCAGTGTCGACGTTTTCCAAGGCAATCAGCCCCAGCATTTT.